This T cell receptor (beta chain) was captured by sequencing in a study of shared clonotypes between healthy human individuals. Overall study: CD8 memory received one plate per donor, CD8 naive two, CD4 memory three and CD4 naive three. General study points: Rarefaction exposed incomplete sorted-subset sequencing despite large depth.

Sorted subsets were amplified in replicate PCRs using 200 ng DNA, approximately 30,000 T cell genomes. Assay used: immunoSEQ multiplex PCR; TCRdb lists only in-frame clones, some missing. Among around 1,100,000 clones listed, roughly 80% were seen once. CD4+ cells underwent separation, giving CD45RA+ naive and CD45RA-negative memory subsets. This clone was seen more than once but under ten times. Its antigen is unidentified. This receptor was identified in a man between 18 and 35 years old in good health. Some clones in this sample may be carry-over from other donors' samples. Sequenced material: memory CD4+ T cells from PBMCs. Documented subset: CD45RA-negative fraction.

The DNA of the CDR3 is TGTGCCAGCTGTAGAGGACAGGGGTCTTTCCTCGGTGAAAAACTGTTTTTT. Protein product: CASCRGQGSFLGEKLFF. The chain recombines TRBV7-9 with TRBJ1-4; 9 bases are shared with TRBD1. This CDR3 is built from 17 residues. The germline V gene has CDR1 SEHNR and CDR2 FQNEAQ (reference sequence). Trimming took 8 bases from V and 7 from J; bases not matched to a gene: 17.